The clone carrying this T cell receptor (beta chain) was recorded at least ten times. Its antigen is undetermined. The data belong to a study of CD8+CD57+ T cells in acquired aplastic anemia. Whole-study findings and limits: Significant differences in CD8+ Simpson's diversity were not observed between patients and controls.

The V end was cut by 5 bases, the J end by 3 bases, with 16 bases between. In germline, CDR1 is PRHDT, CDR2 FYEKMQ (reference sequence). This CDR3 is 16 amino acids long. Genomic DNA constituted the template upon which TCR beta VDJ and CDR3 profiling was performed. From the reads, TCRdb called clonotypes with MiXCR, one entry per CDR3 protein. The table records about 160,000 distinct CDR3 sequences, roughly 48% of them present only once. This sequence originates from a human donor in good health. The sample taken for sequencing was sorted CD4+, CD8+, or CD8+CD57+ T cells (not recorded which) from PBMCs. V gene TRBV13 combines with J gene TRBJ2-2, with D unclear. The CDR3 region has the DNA TGTGCCAGCAGCGAAGGAGTCCCGTACGACACCGGGGAGCTGTTTTTT. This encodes CASSEGVPYDTGELFF. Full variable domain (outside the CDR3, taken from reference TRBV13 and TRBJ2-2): AAGVIQSPRHLIKEKRETATLKCYPIPRHDTVYWYQQGPGQDPQFLISFYEKMQSDKGSIPDRFSAQQFSDYHSELNMSSLELGDSALYFCASSEGVPYDTGELFFGEGSRLTVL.